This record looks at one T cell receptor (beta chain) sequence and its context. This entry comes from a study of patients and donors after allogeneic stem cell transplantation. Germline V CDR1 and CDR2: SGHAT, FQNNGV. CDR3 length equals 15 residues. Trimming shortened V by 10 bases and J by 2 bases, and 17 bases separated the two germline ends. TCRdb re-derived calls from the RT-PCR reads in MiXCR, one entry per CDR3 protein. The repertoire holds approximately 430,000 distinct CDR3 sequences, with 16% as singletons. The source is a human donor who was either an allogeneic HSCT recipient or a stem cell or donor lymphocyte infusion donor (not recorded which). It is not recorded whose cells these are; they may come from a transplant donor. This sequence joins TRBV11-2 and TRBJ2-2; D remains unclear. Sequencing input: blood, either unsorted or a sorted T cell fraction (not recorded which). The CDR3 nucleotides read TGTGCCACCCAACCTAGGGTCTCAAACACCGGGGAGCTGTTTTTT. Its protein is CATQPRVSNTGELFF. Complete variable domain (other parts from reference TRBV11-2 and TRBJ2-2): EAGVAQSPRYKIIEKRQSVAFWCNPISGHATLYWYQQILGQGPKLLIQFQNNGVVDDSQLPKDRFSAERLKGVDSTLKIQPAKLEDSAVYLCATQPRVSNTGELFFGEGSRLTVL.